One sample yielded the 28 T cell receptor beta chains listed below, sequenced in a study of PD-1 blockade in classical Hodgkin lymphoma. Every single patient, without exception, relapsed after autologous stem cell transplantation, and brentuximab vedotin exposure varied. Here immunoSEQ multiplex PCR was the method, and the copy in TCRdb shows in-frame clones only, minus some. The repertoire holds about 43,000 clones, over 65% seen once, with 2.8% in the top ten. The sequencing here drew on peripheral blood mononuclear cells (PBMCs), taken before the second cycle of nivolumab. Every receptor here comes from a human donor with classical Hodgkin lymphoma.

This clone was seen only a few times. Other DNA sequences in this specimen translate into the identical CDR3. The V call is TRBV2, the J call TRBJ2-7; D is undetermined. Per the germline V gene, CDR1 is SNHLY and CDR2 is FYNNEI. V was pared by 3 bases and J by 3 bases, with 3 bases between. This CDR3 region has 11 residues. In nucleotides, the CDR3 is TGTGCCAGCAGTGAGGGCTACGAGCAGTACTTC. The encoded protein is CASSEGYEQYF.

This clone came up a few times. This chain joins TRBV4-3 and TRBJ1-4, with unresolved D. This CDR3 has 15 residues. The germline CDR1 and CDR2 sequences are LGHNA and YSLEER. V lost 0 bases, J lost 0 bases, and 5 bases lay in between. For the CDR3, the DNA is TGCGCCAGCAGCCAAGATGGTTCAACTAATGAAAAACTGTTTTTT. Its translation is CASSQDGSTNEKLFF.

Only a few counts were recorded for this clone. The rearrangement uses TRBV4-1 and TRBJ2-3; D assignment may be TRBD1 or TRBD2 (5 bases each). The CDR3 loop spans 15 amino acids. Deletions cut 4 bases from V and 1 base from J, with 12 bases between. Germline-derived CDR1 and CDR2 are MGHRA and YSYEKL. The CDR3 DNA reads TGCGCCAGCAGCCGGGACGACGGGGGCACAGATACGCAGTATTTT. Its protein is CASSRDDGGTDTQYF.

The rearrangement joins TRBV19 to TRBJ2-3; TRBD2 matches at 10 bases. The CDR3 covers 15 residues. The J segment lost 4 bases and the V segment lost 6 bases, leaving 7 bases of the junction unmatched. The V gene's germline CDR1 is LNHDA and CDR2 SQIVND (reference sequence). CDR3 residues: CASRRTSGSSDTQYF. The CDR3 DNA reads as TGTGCCAGTAGACGGACTAGCGGAAGCTCAGATACGCAGTATTTT.

The chain is built from TRBV7-2 and TRBJ2-5, with a tentative D call TRBD2 (6 bases). The J call is uncertain, as TRBJ2-7 better fits the DNA end. From germline, CDR1 is SGHTA and CDR2 FQGNSA. The CDR3 is 15 residues long. Here the CDR3 DNA reads TGTGCCAGCAGCTTAGCGGGAGGACTCTCCTACGAGCAGTACTTC. It yields the protein CASSLAGGLSYEQYF.

The CDR3 region is CASSSGTSGSTDTQYF. The CDR3 nucleotides are TGTGCCAGCAGCTCTGGGACTAGCGGGAGCACAGATACGCAGTATTTT. The chain links TRBV5-4 to TRBJ2-3, with TRBD2 matching 12 bases. Germline lookup yields CDR1 SGHNT and CDR2 YYREEE (reference sequence). This CDR3 region has 16 residues. Trimming took 3 bases from V and 0 from J; bases not matched to a gene: 2. The full variable domain, completed using reference TRBV5-4 and TRBJ2-3, is ETGVTQSPTHLIKTRGQQVTLRCSSQSGHNTVSWYQQALGQGPQFIFQYYREEENGRGNFPPRFSGLQFPNYSSELNVNALELDDSALYLCASSSGTSGSTDTQYFGPGTRLTVL.

The rearrangement links TRBV28 to TRBJ1-5; D is unresolved. CDR1 MDHEN and CDR2 SYDVKM come from the germline V gene. The CDR3 extends over 11 amino acids. V dropped 3 bases and J dropped 4 bases, with 1 base sitting between them. CDR3 DNA sequence: TGTGCCAGCAGTTTTAATCAGCCCCAGCATTTT. Amino acids: CASSFNQPQHF.

The genes are TRBV29-1 and TRBJ1-5; TRBD1 is a possible D gene (5 bases). Germline-derived CDR1 and CDR2 are SQVTM and ANQGSEA. Between the trimmed V and J ends, which lost 6 bases and 9 bases, there was a span of 15 bases. The CDR3 length is 12 residues. CDR3 protein: CSVQKVGGPQHF. For the CDR3, the DNA is TGCAGCGTCCAAAAGGTTGGGGGGCCCCAGCATTTT.

V usage is TRBV7-2 and J usage is TRBJ2-5; D is undetermined. The CDR3 spans 11 residues. Per germline, CDR1 SGHTA and CDR2 FQGNSA. Trimming removed 3 bases from V and 3 bases from J, with 2 bases in between. Written as DNA, the CDR3 is TGTGCCAGCAGCTTTAAAGAGACCCAGTACTTC. Protein sequence: CASSFKETQYF.

The chain has TRBV25-1 and TRBJ1-2, with D perhaps matching TRBD1 (5 bases). Germline V gives CDR1 MGHDK, CDR2 SYGVNS. The CDR3 length is 14 residues. V was shortened by 2 bases and J by 8 bases, with 15 bases between the two germline ends. The CDR3 protein is CASSEGFAGVGYTF. The CDR3 DNA reads TGTGCCAGCAGTGAAGGTTTTGCGGGGGTAGGCTACACCTTC.

The chain employs TRBV6-5 and TRBJ2-5; D is perhaps TRBD2 (7 bases). Germline CDR1 MNHEY, CDR2 SVGAGI. The V end lost 6 bases, the J end lost 6 bases, and 17 bases lay between the germline ends. The CDR3 sequence is 14 residues long. CDR3 bases: TGTGCCAGCAGCCTTGGGGGGGGGCCCAAGACCCAGTACTTC. It encodes CASSLGGGPKTQYF.

A few counts support this clone. The J gene is TRBJ2-7, the V gene TRBV7-2, with TRBD1 matching over 8 bases. Looked up from germline, CDR1 is SGHTA and CDR2 is FQGNSA. The CDR3 has 15 residues. Trimming took 2 bases from V and 2 from J; bases not matched to a gene: 5. The chain's CDR3 is CASSLYPTGAYEQYF. The CDR3 region has the DNA TGTGCCAGCAGCTTATACCCGACAGGGGCCTACGAGCAGTACTTC.

In its sample, this clone was seen a few times. V gene TRBV11-3 combines with J gene TRBJ2-2; D not certain. The CDR3 loop spans 13 amino acids. V was pared by 4 bases and J by 6 bases, with 9 bases between. Germline CDR1 and CDR2: SGHNT and YENEEA. DNA of the CDR3: TGTGCCAGCAGCTCTACCCGCCCCGGGGAGCTGTTTTTT. It is translated as CASSSTRPGELFF.

The CDR3 protein is CASSSPPWGKTGGNEQFF. Written as DNA, the CDR3 is TGTGCCAGCAGTTCTCCCCCCTGGGGGAAGACAGGGGGCAATGAGCAGTTCTTC. This chain joins TRBV28 and TRBJ2-1, with 9 bases aligning to TRBD1. The CDR3 consists of 18 residues. Germline V lookup: CDR1 MDHEN, CDR2 SYDVKM. V lost 4 bases to trimming and J lost 6 bases; unmatched junction nucleotides: 16.

The gene calls are TRBV29-1 and TRBJ2-1; no clear D. CDR1 is SQVTM and CDR2 is ANQGSEA in the germline V gene. Trimming cost V 2 bases and J 8 bases, with 10 bases left between them. There are 12 residues in the CDR3. CDR3 sequence (DNA): TGCAGCGTTGAATCCAGTTACGATGAGCAGTTCTTC. It is translated as CSVESSYDEQFF.

V usage is TRBV6-5 and J usage is TRBJ1-3; D remains unclear. Per germline, CDR1 MNHEY and CDR2 SVGAGI. The CDR3 contains 11 residues. Trimming took 5 bases from V and 6 from J, leaving 5 bases between them. The DNA of the CDR3 is TGTGCCAGCAGTCAAGAAAACACCATATATTTT. The encoded protein is CASSQENTIYF.

This sequence joins TRBV7-9 and TRBJ1-1, with a weak D call TRBD1 (6 bases). Trimming removed 9 bases at V and 1 base at J, with 9 bases between. CDR3 length: 12 amino acids. In germline, CDR1 is SEHNR, CDR2 FQNEAQ (reference sequence). The DNA of the CDR3 is TGTGCCAGTCAACAGGGGAACACTGAAGCTTTCTTT. Protein product: CASQQGNTEAFF.

This clone was picked up one time. The V and J genes are TRBV4-2 and TRBJ2-1, with 11 bases matching TRBD2. V lost 0 bases, J lost 4 bases, and 5 bases stayed unmatched. CDR3 length equals 17 residues. Germline lookup yields CDR1 LGHNA and CDR2 YNFKEQ. CDR3 protein: CASSQENSGGGYNEQFF. As DNA, the CDR3 is TGTGCCAGCAGCCAAGAGAATAGCGGGGGGGGATACAATGAGCAGTTCTTC.

The sample holds a few counts of this clone. The V and J genes are TRBV7-9 and TRBJ2-3; 11 bases are shared with TRBD2. Germline values: CDR1 SEHNR, CDR2 FQNEAQ (reference sequence). The CDR3 contains 17 residues. Unmatched junction bases numbered 8, after V lost 5 bases and J lost 1 base. CDR3 bases: TGTGCCAGCAGCCAATTTGGGACTAGCGGTGGCACAGATACGCAGTATTTT. Translated, it gives CASSQFGTSGGTDTQYF.

The chain couples TRBV19 to TRBJ2-1; tentatively, D is TRBD2 (5 bases). V lost 9 bases, J lost 4 bases, and 7 bases lay in between. The germline V gene has CDR1 LNHDA and CDR2 SQIVND (reference sequence). The CDR3 sequence is 11 residues long. DNA of the CDR3: TGTGCCAGCCAGCGGTACAATGAGCAGTTCTTC. As protein: CASQRYNEQFF. Supplemented by reference TRBV19 and TRBJ2-1, the full variable domain reads DGGITQSPKYLFRKEGQNVTLSCEQNLNHDAMYWYRQDPGQGLRLIYYSQIVNDFQKGDIAEGYSVSREKKESFPLTVTSAQKNPTAFYLCASQRYNEQFFGPGTRLTVL.

The rearrangement links TRBV5-5 to TRBJ2-1; D unresolved. The CDR3 has 13 amino acids. Trimming removed 0 bases at V and 7 bases at J, with 8 bases between. Per germline, CDR1 SGHKS and CDR2 YYEKEE (reference sequence). CDR3: CASSLGSRNEQFF. Written as DNA, the CDR3 is TGTGCCAGCAGCTTGGGGAGCCGTAATGAGCAGTTCTTC.

The V and J genes are TRBV27 and TRBJ1-5, with TRBD1 identical over 10 bases. J was trimmed by 4 bases and V by 4 bases; bases with no gene match: 4. Germline assignment: CDR1 MNHEY and CDR2 SMNVEV (reference sequence). The CDR3 has 15 residues. The CDR3 spells CASSSPGQGNQPQHF. Written as DNA, the CDR3 is TGTGCCAGCAGTTCACCGGGACAGGGGAATCAGCCCCAGCATTTT.

The chain recombines TRBV6-5 with TRBJ1-1; 7 bases agree with TRBD1. This CDR3 is built from 15 residues. Trimming cost V 3 bases and J 9 bases; bases outside gene matches: 13. In germline, CDR1 is MNHEY, CDR2 SVGAGI. The CDR3 region is CASSYLGTAKGQAFF. The CDR3 DNA is TGTGCCAGCAGTTATCTCGGGACAGCTAAGGGACAAGCTTTCTTT.

The chain carries TRBV6-6 and TRBJ2-1, with 10 bases fitting TRBD2. Germline V lookup: CDR1 MNHNY, CDR2 SVGAGI (reference sequence). V lost 7 bases and J lost 8; bases outside the gene matches: 11. This CDR3 contains 15 residues. The CDR3 is CASNTLSGGADEQFF. As DNA, the CDR3 is TGTGCCAGCAACACCCTGAGCGGGGGGGCGGATGAGCAGTTCTTC.

The chain couples TRBV25-1 to TRBJ2-2; 10 nucleotides agree with TRBD2. CDR1 is MGHDK and CDR2 is SYGVNS in the germline V gene. Trimming removed 3 bases from V and 7 bases from J; junction bases left unmatched: 14. This CDR3 region has 18 residues. The CDR3 loop reads CASSEEGTLAGAVGELFF. In nucleotides, the CDR3 is TGTGCCAGCAGTGAGGAGGGAACCCTAGCGGGAGCGGTCGGGGAGCTGTTTTTT.

This clone showed up just once. The V and J genes are TRBV28 and TRBJ1-2; no firm D call. Germline lookup yields CDR1 MDHEN and CDR2 SYDVKM. Between the trimmed V and J ends, which lost 6 bases and 1 base, there was a span of 6 bases. The CDR3 consists of 12 residues. CDR3 residues: CASSLINYGYTF. DNA of the CDR3: TGTGCCAGCAGCCTGATTAACTATGGCTACACCTTC.

This clone was counted only a few times. The chain links TRBV27 to TRBJ2-7; D is unresolved. Per germline, CDR1 MNHEY and CDR2 SMNVEV (reference sequence). The CDR3 spans 13 residues. V dropped 8 bases and J dropped 0 bases, with 11 bases sitting between them. In DNA form, the CDR3 reads TGTGCCAGCCAACTCTCTTACTCCTACGAGCAGTACTTC. Residues: CASQLSYSYEQYF.

The chain recombines TRBV19 with TRBJ2-7; D possibly uses TRBD1 or TRBD2 (5 bases each). Trimming shortened V by 4 bases and J by 5 bases, and 9 bases separated the two germline ends. In germline, CDR1 is LNHDA, CDR2 SQIVND (reference sequence). The CDR3 has 12 amino acids. CDR3: CASSTGTDEQYF. The CDR3 nucleotides are TGTGCCAGTAGTACCGGGACGGACGAGCAGTACTTC.